The 22 T cell receptor beta chains in this list originate from one sample, sequenced in a study of blood T cell repertoires in COVID-19. The table came from immunoSEQ multiplex PCR; TCRdb's copy has only in-frame clones and leaves some out. The sample includes under 200,000 clones, under 95% of them seen just once. The sample comprised peripheral blood. These receptors came from a man between 18 and 35 years old with acute or convalescent COVID-19.

V is TRBV6-2 or TRBV6-3 and J is TRBJ2-2; 12 nucleotides match TRBD2. The V gene end was trimmed by 2 bases and the J gene end by 4 bases; junction bases not matched to a gene: 14. Germline CDR1 reads MNHEY; CDR2 reads SVGEGT. This CDR3 region has 20 residues. CDR3 amino acids: CASSYDPTASGRAGTGELFF. In DNA form, the CDR3 reads TGTGCCAGCAGTTACGACCCTACTGCTAGCGGGAGGGCTGGCACCGGGGAGCTGTTTTTT.

This clone is a singleton in its sample. The chain uses TRBV3-1 (or the pseudogene TRBV3-2) and TRBJ2-3; maybe TRBD2 (6 bases). CDR1 LGHDT and CDR2 YNNKEL come from the germline V gene (reference sequence). Deletions cut 3 bases from V and 2 bases from J, with 15 bases between. The CDR3 totals 16 residues. CDR3: CASSHRLGGLTDTQYF. CDR3 in DNA: TGTGCCAGCAGCCACCGACTAGGAGGCCTCACAGATACGCAGTATTTT.

The V call is TRBV6-5, the J call TRBJ1-4; no definite D call. Trimming left V 10 bases short and J 8 bases short, with 11 bases between. The CDR3 spans 11 residues. Germline V gene data show CDR1 as MNHEY and CDR2 as SVGAGI. CDR3 residues: CATIYREKLFF. Written as DNA, the CDR3 is TGTGCCACCATCTATCGAGAAAAACTGTTTTTT.

This chain connects TRBV4-2 to TRBJ2-1; the D is unclear. Germline V gene data show CDR1 as LGHNA and CDR2 as YNFKEQ. V shed 1 base and J shed 10 bases, with 11 bases lying between them. The CDR3 is 13 residues long. The CDR3 DNA reads TGTGCCAGCAGCCAAGGGTTCGTCGAGGAGCAGTTCTTC. Its protein is CASSQGFVEEQFF.

This chain joins TRBV13 and TRBJ2-7; D gene ambiguous. CDR3 length: 13 residues. In germline, CDR1 is PRHDT, CDR2 FYEKMQ (reference sequence). V dropped 4 bases and J dropped 2 bases, with 9 bases sitting between them. CDR3 bases: TGTGCCAGCAGCTCCAGACTCCCCTACGAGCAGTACTTC. Translated, it gives CASSSRLPYEQYF. The variable domain in full, completed from reference TRBV13 and TRBJ2-7, reads AAGVIQSPRHLIKEKRETATLKCYPIPRHDTVYWYQQGPGQDPQFLISFYEKMQSDKGSIPDRFSAQQFSDYHSELNMSSLELGDSALYFCASSSRLPYEQYFGPGTRLTVT.

This clone was seen a handful of times. This chain links TRBV7-9 with TRBJ2-2; 7 bases fit TRBD2. The CDR3 covers 12 residues. Germline lookup yields CDR1 SEHNR and CDR2 FQNEAQ (reference sequence). CDR3 nucleotides: TGTAGCGCTAGCGGCGTAACCGGGGAGCTGTTTTTT. Amino acid sequence: CSASGVTGELFF.

This chain connects TRBV5-1 to TRBJ1-1, with a tentative D call TRBD1 (5 bases). CDR1 is SGHRS, CDR2 YFSETQ, per germline. This CDR3 comprises 14 residues. V dropped 1 base and J dropped 4 bases, with 11 bases sitting between them. CDR3 region: CASSLWQGSTEAFF. CDR3 DNA sequence: TGCGCCAGCAGCTTGTGGCAGGGCAGCACTGAAGCTTTCTTT.

Notes on this clone: Other nucleotide sequences from this sample produce the same CDR3. J is TRBJ2-3 and V is TRBV5-1; 12 bases are shared with TRBD2. Per the germline V gene, CDR1 is SGHRS and CDR2 is YFSETQ. V was pared by 2 bases and J by 4 bases, with 8 bases of the junction left unmatched. This CDR3 has 17 residues. The CDR3 reads CASSFPLAGGPADTQYF. The CDR3, as DNA: TGCGCCAGCAGCTTCCCTCTAGCGGGGGGGCCGGCAGATACGCAGTATTTT. The variable domain in full, with the rest retrieved from reference TRBV5-1 and TRBJ2-3, is KAGVTQTPRYLIKTRGQQVTLSCSPISGHRSVSWYQQTPGQGLQFLFEYFSETQRNKGNFPGRFSGRQFSNSRSEMNVSTLELGDSALYLCASSFPLAGGPADTQYFGPGTRLTVL.

The genes are TRBV14 and TRBJ1-1; possibly TRBD1 for D (5 bases). Germline CDR1 reads SGHDN; CDR2 reads FVKESK. V gave up 4 bases and J gave up 1 base, with 19 bases separating them. The CDR3 totals 17 residues. The DNA of the CDR3 is TGTGCCAGCAGCCTCCGGGACTTACGAGGGGAGAACACTGAAGCTTTCTTT. Translation gives CASSLRDLRGENTEAFF.

CDR3 amino acids: CASSTAQKQYF. Here the CDR3 DNA reads TGTGCCAGCAGTACAGCCCAAAAGCAGTACTTC. The J gene is TRBJ2-7, the V gene TRBV7-9, with D hard to call. Germline V gene data show CDR1 as SEHNR and CDR2 as FQNEAQ (reference sequence). The CDR3 length is 11 residues. V was pared by 6 bases and J by 8 bases, with 11 bases between.

V and J are TRBV6-5 and TRBJ1-3, with a possible D match to TRBD1 (5 bases). V was pared by 9 bases and J by 7 bases, with 19 bases between. The CDR3 is made up of 14 amino acids. Germline CDR1 and CDR2: MNHEY and SVGAGI. The DNA for the CDR3 is TGTGCCAGAGGGCCCGGGGGGGTGGCTAACACCATATATTTT. It specifies CARGPGGVANTIYF.

The chain carries TRBV27 and TRBJ1-1, with TRBD1 as a possible D gene (5 bases). The CDR3 runs 14 residues. CDR1 and CDR2 from the germline V gene are MNHEY and SMNVEV (reference sequence). Trimming removed 2 bases from V and 4 bases from J, with 11 bases in between. The CDR3 region has the DNA TGTGCCAGCAGTTTAGGTCCCAGGGCCACTGAAGCTTTCTTT. Its protein product is CASSLGPRATEAFF.

The chain links TRBV5-1 to TRBJ2-1, with 8 bases that match TRBD1. V shed 4 bases and J 9 bases; nucleotides not matched to a gene: 6. The CDR3 loop spans 13 amino acids. CDR1 and CDR2 from the germline V gene are SGHRS and YFSETQ. The CDR3 here is CASSVSGGSEQFF. CDR3 sequence (DNA): TGCGCCAGCAGCGTATCAGGGGGCAGTGAGCAGTTCTTC.

The gene calls are TRBV6-5 and TRBJ1-2; D may be TRBD1 (6 bases). Germline CDR1 reads MNHEY; CDR2 reads SVGAGI. The CDR3 extends over 11 amino acids. V was clipped by 11 bases and J by 7 bases, with 14 bases between them. The CDR3 sequence is CAGGQSRGYTF. Written as DNA, the CDR3 is TGTGCCGGAGGACAGTCTCGTGGCTACACCTTC.

The chain employs TRBV30 and TRBJ1-5; 7 bases are a match to TRBD1. The germline V gene has CDR1 GTSNPN and CDR2 SVGIG (reference sequence). The V gene end was trimmed by 3 bases and the J gene end by 7 bases; junction bases not matched to a gene: 9. This CDR3 spans 14 amino acids. DNA for the CDR3: TGTGCCTGGAGCTACCAGGGGGGTTACCAGCCCCAGCATTTT. Its translation is CAWSYQGGYQPQHF.

The V gene is TRBV21-1, the J gene TRBJ1-5. TRBV21-1 is an annotated pseudogene. The CDR3 contains 9 residues. CDR3 nucleotide sequence: TGTGCCAGCAGCATATGCCAGCATTTT. It is translated as CASSICQHF.

The gene calls are TRBV10-3 and TRBJ1-2, with D unclear. Germline lookup yields CDR1 ENHRY and CDR2 SYGVKD. The CDR3 runs 14 residues. V lost 2 bases and J 8 bases, leaving 15 bases between the germline ends. CDR3 nucleotide sequence: TGTGCCATCAGTGAGGGGCAGGCTGCTTGGGGCTACACCTTC. Translating gives CAISEGQAAWGYTF.

V usage is TRBV10-2 and J usage is TRBJ2-1, with TRBD2 identical over 8 bases. The CDR3 loop spans 14 amino acids. CDR1 is WSHSY, CDR2 SAAADI, per germline. V trimming: 7 bases; J trimming: 3 bases; junction bases outside the gene matches: 5. The DNA for the CDR3 is TGCGCCAGCATAACAAGCGGGGGCTACAATGAGCAGTTCTTC. It translates to CASITSGGYNEQFF.

The count of this clone is one. V and J are TRBV11-2 and TRBJ1-1; D perhaps matches TRBD1 (5 bases). Germline lookup yields CDR1 SGHAT and CDR2 FQNNGV. The CDR3 loop spans 17 amino acids. The ends were cut back, 1 base at V and 2 bases at J, with 17 bases in the middle. The CDR3 is CASSLVFPGVRNTEAFF. CDR3 sequence (DNA): TGTGCCAGCAGCTTAGTTTTTCCGGGGGTCCGAAACACTGAAGCTTTCTTT.

This chain joins TRBV7-9 and TRBJ1-6; D ambiguous. The CDR3 is made up of 13 amino acids. Germline V gene lookup returns CDR1 SEHNR and CDR2 FQNEAQ (reference sequence). Trimming removed 6 bases from V and 6 bases from J, with 9 bases in between. The CDR3 loop is CASRERVNSPLHF. The CDR3 region has the DNA TGTGCCAGCAGAGAGAGGGTTAATTCACCCCTCCACTTT.

Worth noting for this clone: A read error may produce the germline difference seen at one junction end. The DNA of the CDR3 is TGCCCGGGGACTTATTATGGCTACACCTTC. The encoded protein is CPGTYYGYTF. V is TRBV19 and J is TRBJ1-2; weak D call: TRBD1 (5 bases). CDR3 length: 10 residues. Germline assignment: CDR1 LNHDA and CDR2 SQIVND (reference sequence).

The CDR3 loop reads CASSYTGTYEQYF. Written as DNA, the CDR3 is TGCGCCAGCAGCTACACAGGGACCTACGAGCAGTACTTC. The rearrangement links TRBV5-1 to TRBJ2-7, with a possible D match to TRBD1 (6 bases). This CDR3 is built from 13 residues. Germline V CDR1 and CDR2: SGHRS, YFSETQ. V was shortened by 3 bases and J by 2 bases, with 9 bases between the two germline ends. Combining the CDR3 with reference TRBV5-1 and TRBJ2-7 gives the whole variable domain KAGVTQTPRYLIKTRGQQVTLSCSPISGHRSVSWYQQTPGQGLQFLFEYFSETQRNKGNFPGRFSGRQFSNSRSEMNVSTLELGDSALYLCASSYTGTYEQYFGPGTRLTVT.